This passage covers 12 T cell receptor beta chains from one sample sequenced in a study of cytomegalovirus exposure and HLA in healthy donors. The PCR made use of 60 Vbeta and 13 Jbeta primers. Clones were read by immunoSEQ multiplex PCR, and TCRdb kept only the in-frame ones, dropping some. The repertoire consists of 200,000 to 250,000 clones, with 77% occurring once and the leading ten covering roughly 2.5%. The sample was PBMCs. The receptors come from a woman in her sixties or seventies in good health and CMV-seropositive.

This chain uses TRBV28 with TRBJ1-4; D possibly corresponds to TRBD1 (5 bases). Germline values: CDR1 MDHEN, CDR2 SYDVKM. V was clipped by 10 bases and J by 8 bases, with 14 bases between them. This CDR3 region has 12 residues. The CDR3 sequence is CATRRGAEKLFF. The CDR3, as DNA: TGTGCCACCCGTAGGGGCGCCGAAAAACTGTTTTTT.

This clone was seen just once. The chain employs TRBV7-9 and TRBJ2-2; 9 bases fit TRBD2. The CDR3 has 16 amino acids. Looked up from germline, CDR1 is SEHNR and CDR2 is FQNEAQ (reference sequence). J gave up 7 bases and V 5 bases, and 11 bases lay outside the gene matches. The CDR3 spells CASSLGDSREGGELFF. In DNA form, the CDR3 reads TGTGCCAGCAGCCTTGGGGACTCGCGGGAGGGCGGGGAGCTGTTTTTT.

The gene calls are TRBV5-1 and TRBJ1-1, with D hard to call. V lost 3 bases to trimming and J lost 5 bases, with 14 bases between them. Germline loops: CDR1 SGHRS, CDR2 YFSETQ. This CDR3 has 14 residues. The CDR3 DNA reads as TGCGCCAGCAGCTCGGGGTTCAGGTGGACTGAAGCTTTCTTT. This gives the protein CASSSGFRWTEAFF. Complete variable domain (other parts from reference TRBV5-1 and TRBJ1-1): KAGVTQTPRYLIKTRGQQVTLSCSPISGHRSVSWYQQTPGQGLQFLFEYFSETQRNKGNFPGRFSGRQFSNSRSEMNVSTLELGDSALYLCASSSGFRWTEAFFGQGTRLTVV.

This clone showed up just a few times. The chain combines TRBV7-8 with TRBJ2-3; possible D gene TRBD2, 6 bases. The germline V gene encodes CDR1 SGHVS and CDR2 FQNEAQ. V dropped 4 bases and J dropped 6 bases, with 17 bases sitting between them. This CDR3 spans 15 amino acids. The CDR3 DNA sequence: TGTGCCAGCAGCTCCTATAGGGACTCCCGGGATACGCAGTATTTT. Its translation: CASSSYRDSRDTQYF.

The chain's CDR3 is CAISDGLAGKTQYF. The CDR3 DNA follows: TGTGCCATCAGTGACGGACTAGCCGGAAAGACCCAGTACTTC. This chain uses TRBV10-3 with TRBJ2-5, with TRBD2 matching 8 bases. V trimming: 3 bases; J trimming: 6 bases; junction bases outside the gene matches: 6. Germline CDR1 ENHRY, CDR2 SYGVKD. The CDR3 is 14 amino acids.

The rearrangement uses TRBV5-1 and TRBJ2-3; 9 bases line up with TRBD1. The CDR3 has 17 residues. Trimming took 3 bases from V and 5 from J; bases not matched to a gene: 13. The germline V gene has CDR1 SGHRS and CDR2 YFSETQ. The CDR3 nucleotides read TGCGCCAGCAGCTGGGGTGAGGGACAGGGTGTAAGAGATACGCAGTATTTT. Protein sequence: CASSWGEGQGVRDTQYF.

The rearrangement uses TRBV21-1 and TRBJ2-7; the table's D gene call, TRBD2, was not cross checked with the DNA. TRBV21-1 is listed as a pseudogene. The length of the CDR3 is 17 residues. CDR3 DNA sequence: TGTGCCAGCAGCAAAGGCCCAGCGGAGGGCCTAACCTACGAGCAGTACTTC. This sequence encodes CASSKGPAEGLTYEQYF.

This clone was seen a few times. CDR3 nucleotide sequence: TGCGCCAGCAAGCAGGGTGCCGGGGAGCTGTTTTTT. This codes for CASKQGAGELFF. The rearrangement joins TRBV10-2 to TRBJ2-2, with a weak D call TRBD1 (5 bases). The V gene's germline CDR1 is WSHSY and CDR2 SAAADI. V dropped 7 bases and J dropped 6 bases, with 9 bases sitting between them. The CDR3 extends over 12 amino acids.

This chain uses TRBV5-1 with TRBJ1-1; a weak D match, TRBD1 (6 bases). There are 16 residues in the CDR3. Deletions cut 1 base from V and 5 bases from J, with 18 bases between. Germline assignment: CDR1 SGHRS and CDR2 YFSETQ. CDR3 nucleotides: TGCGCCAGCAGCTTGAATTTGGGGGGGGCTGAGACTGAAGCTTTCTTT. This codes for CASSLNLGGAETEAFF.

This chain uses TRBV7-9 with TRBJ2-2, with 7 bases identical to TRBD2. The CDR3 consists of 17 residues. Trimming removed 3 bases from V and 1 base from J; junction bases left unmatched: 8. CDR1 and CDR2 (germline): SEHNR, FQNEAQ (reference sequence). The CDR3 DNA is TGTGCCAGCAGCTTCATCGGGTCTAGCGGGAACACCGGGGAGCTGTTTTTT. It codes for CASSFIGSSGNTGELFF.

The chain recombines TRBV2 with TRBJ1-5; D may be TRBD1 (6 bases). Germline CDR1 is SNHLY and CDR2 is FYNNEI. This CDR3 region has 14 residues. V was clipped by 6 bases and J by 2 bases, with 11 bases between them. The chain's CDR3 is CASSSTGRNQPQHF. CDR3 DNA: TGTGCCAGCAGCTCCACAGGGCGCAATCAGCCCCAGCATTTT.

The chain recombines TRBV9 with TRBJ1-1; D is uncertain. Germline-derived CDR1 and CDR2 are SGDLS and YYNGEE. V lost 0 bases and J lost 1, with 7 bases in between. This CDR3 region has 14 residues. The CDR3 spells CASSVGRWNTEAFF. The CDR3 nucleotides are TGTGCCAGCAGCGTAGGGCGGTGGAACACTGAAGCTTTCTTT.